This paragraph reports one TCR beta chain. Its matching antigen is unknown. With UMI labels, 5' RACE was used to prepare the TRB cDNA libraries. One entry per CDR3 protein, without DNA, is what TCRdb gives after re-calling the 5' RACE reads. Recorded for this sample: approximately 120,000 distinct CDR3 sequences. The CDR3 has 18 residues. This sample was taken from a study of CXCR3-negative and CXCR3-positive naive CD8 T cells. The study's findings and limits: No difference in surface CD5 was seen between naive subsets, and TCR strength was inferred from TRB CDR3 properties. Higher TRB CDR3 hydrophobicity marked CXCR3-positive naive cells relative to CXCR3-negative naive cells.

V usage is TRBV12-3 or TRBV12-4 and J usage is TRBJ1-5; TCRdb's D gene call, TRBD1, goes unchecked for lack of DNA. The sequence was collected from a human donor in good health. Some clones in this sample may be carry-over from other donors' samples. Sequenced material: naive CXCR3+ CD8+ T cells from blood. Subset reported: CD45RO-CCR7+CD27+CD95- naive CD8+ T cells expressing CXCR3 (TNR3+). CDR3 in amino acids: CASSLSDYRGLLGQPQHF.